These T cell receptor beta chains were read from a single sample in a study of CD8 T cells in Susac syndrome. TCRdb recomputed calls from the immunoSEQ multiplex PCR reads with MiXCR, one row per CDR3 protein. The sample consists of around 280,000 distinct CDR3 sequences, about 90% of them appearing once. The sequenced sample was CD4+ T cells from PBMCs. Source of these receptors: a human donor with multiple sclerosis. The CDR3 runs from the conserved cysteine through the conserved F or W. The D gene is left open where the match is weak. Size is stated for part of the rows, as once, few or many counts, or as a class when the clone is expanded.

D gene | J gene | clone size | V gene | CDR3 protein | CDR3 DNA
NA | TRBJ2-2 | NA | TRBV7-3 | CASSLQGGPGTGELFF | TGTGCCAGCAGCTTACAAGGAGGGCCGGGCACCGGGGAGCTGTTTTTT
TRBD2 | TRBJ2-2 | NA | TRBV18 | CASSPHGLAGAGELFF | TGTGCCAGCTCACCACACGGCTTAGCGGGAGCCGGGGAGCTGTTTTTT
NA | TRBJ2-7 | NA | TRBV4-1 | CASSQERGEPNTYEQYF | TGCGCCAGCAGCCAAGAGAGGGGAGAGCCTAACACCTACGAGCAGTACTTC
NA | TRBJ1-2 | NA | TRBV5-1 | CASSLAQSGYTF | TGCGCCAGCAGCTTGGCTCAGAGCGGCTACACCTTC
NA | TRBJ2-2 | NA | TRBV24-1 | CATSDHDSTGELFF | TGTGCCACCAGTGATCACGACAGCACCGGGGAGCTGTTTTTT
TRBD2 | TRBJ2-2 | NA | TRBV6-5 | CASSYYGVAGGPGELFF | TGTGCCAGCAGTTATTACGGAGTAGCGGGGGGACCCGGGGAGCTGTTTTTT
NA | TRBJ2-7 | NA | TRBV7-3 | CASSPHGGPYEQYF | TGTGCCAGCAGCCCCCACGGGGGACCTTACGAGCAGTACTTC
NA | TRBJ2-5 | NA | TRBV7-2 | CDSSSIRGRTQYF | TGTGACAGCAGCTCGATTAGGGGGAGGACCCAGTACTTC
TRBD2 | TRBJ2-7 | NA | TRBV20-1 | CSARLAGAYEQYF | TGCAGTGCTAGACTAGCGGGAGCCTACGAGCAGTACTTC
TRBD2 | TRBJ2-7 | NA | TRBV7-2 | CASDHGGSQDEQYF | TGTGCCAGCGACCACGGCGGGAGTCAGGACGAGCAGTACTTC
NA | TRBJ1-3 | NA | TRBV12-3/TRBV12-4 | CASSPRVGTGNTIYF | TGTGCCAGCAGTCCCAGGGTTGGGACCGGAAACACCATATATTTT
TRBD2 | TRBJ2-1 | few | TRBV5-4 | CASSLAGEGYNEQFF | TGTGCCAGCAGCTTAGCGGGAGAGGGCTACAATGAGCAGTTCTTC
NA | TRBJ1-6 | once | TRBV6-6 | CASKGGSPLHF | TGTGCCAGCAAAGGGGGTTCACCCCTCCACTTT
TRBD1 | TRBJ2-3 | NA | TRBV7-8 | CASSLARDRGTDTQYF | TGTGCCAGCAGCTTAGCGCGGGACAGGGGAACAGATACGCAGTATTTT
NA | TRBJ2-5 | NA | TRBV9 | CASSAAGPLQETQYF | TGTGCCAGCAGCGCAGCGGGTCCCCTTCAAGAGACCCAGTACTTC
NA | TRBJ2-5 | NA | TRBV18 | CASSPSSETQYF | TGTGCCAGCTCACCATCGTCCGAGACCCAGTACTTC
NA | TRBJ2-1 | NA | TRBV4-1 | CASSQWDQQFF | TGCGCCAGCAGCCAATGGGACCAGCAGTTCTTC
NA | TRBJ2-7 | NA | TRBV6-6 | CAISSERTTSYEQYF | TGTGCCATCTCCTCGGAGCGGACAACTTCCTACGAGCAGTACTTC
TRBD2 | TRBJ2-7 | NA | TRBV27 | CASSLTSGRYEQYF | TGTGCCAGCAGCCTGACTAGCGGGAGATACGAGCAGTACTTC
NA | TRBJ2-1 | NA | TRBV11-2 | CASSPNDQSYNEQFF | TGTGCCAGCAGCCCAAATGATCAATCCTACAATGAGCAGTTCTTC
NA | TRBJ1-6 | NA | TRBV13 | CASSFWTARSPLHF | TGTGCCAGCAGCTTTTGGACAGCTCGTTCACCCCTCCACTTT
NA | TRBJ1-5 | NA | TRBV12-3/TRBV12-4 | CASSFVTGAGNQPQHF | TGTGCCAGCAGTTTTGTGACAGGAGCTGGCAATCAGCCCCAGCATTTT
NA | TRBJ1-2 | few | TRBV6-1 | CASSQPGSNYGYTF | TGTGCCAGCAGCCAGCCGGGATCTAACTATGGCTACACCTTC
TRBD2 | TRBJ2-3 | NA | TRBV5-6 | CASSGGLAGGRDTQYF | TGTGCCAGCAGCGGGGGACTAGCGGGGGGCAGAGATACGCAGTATTTT
NA | TRBJ1-5 | NA | TRBV4-1 | CASSQDRGVNNQPQHF | TGCGCCAGCAGCCAAGATCGGGGGGTGAACAATCAGCCCCAGCATTTT
NA | TRBJ1-2 | NA | TRBV10-3 | CAISVDTSSGYTF | TGTGCCATCAGTGTTGATACATCCTCGGGCTACACCTTC
NA | TRBJ1-5 | NA | TRBV7-9 | CASSSRGDGNQPQHF | TGTGCCAGCAGCTCTCGAGGGGACGGGAATCAGCCCCAGCATTTT
NA | TRBJ1-2 | NA | TRBV20-1 | CSANPSRINYGYTF | TGCAGTGCTAATCCCTCGCGGATAAACTATGGCTACACCTTC
NA | TRBJ1-5 | NA | TRBV15 | CATSRVGGNQPQHF | TGTGCCACCAGCAGAGTAGGGGGCAATCAGCCCCAGCATTTT
NA | TRBJ2-3 | NA | TRBV12-3/TRBV12-4 | CASTATDTQYF | TGTGCCAGCACAGCGACAGATACGCAGTATTTT
NA | TRBJ1-2 | NA | TRBV6-6 | CASSYSPDYGYTF | TGTGCCAGCAGTTACTCGCCGGACTATGGCTACACCTTC
NA | TRBJ2-5 | NA | TRBV11-3 | CASSLGKGGRKTQYF | TGTGCCAGCAGCTTAGGAAAGGGTGGGAGGAAGACCCAGTACTTC
TRBD1 | TRBJ1-5 | NA | TRBV20-1 | CSARATTGGNQPQHF | TGCAGTGCTAGAGCCACGACAGGGGGCAATCAGCCCCAGCATTTT
TRBD2 | TRBJ2-7 | NA | TRBV4-2 | CASSQASGGAYEQYF | TGTGCCAGCAGCCAAGCTAGCGGGGGAGCCTACGAGCAGTACTTC
NA | TRBJ2-7 | once | TRBV6-5 | CASSYDRNYEQYF | TGTGCCAGCAGTTACGACAGGAACTACGAGCAGTACTTC
NA | TRBJ2-6 | NA | TRBV19 | CASGPWPRGGGANVLTF | TGTGCCAGTGGCCCTTGGCCCCGGGGTGGTGGGGCCAACGTCCTGACTTTC
TRBD1 | TRBJ2-3 | NA | TRBV10-3 | CAVTGDPDTQYF | TGTGCCGTAACAGGGGACCCAGATACGCAGTATTTT
TRBD1 | TRBJ1-1 | NA | TRBV7-6 | CASTKGGQGVKTEAFF | TGTGCCAGCACCAAGGGGGGACAGGGGGTTAAGACTGAAGCTTTCTTT
NA | TRBJ1-6 | NA | TRBV27 | CASSKGGSSYNSPLHF | TGTGCCAGCAGCAAGGGCGGTTCGTCCTATAATTCACCCCTCCACTTT
NA | TRBJ1-1 | NA | TRBV6-5 | CASSYSGEAFF | TGTGCCAGCAGTTACTCGGGTGAAGCTTTCTTT
TRBD2 | TRBJ2-1 | NA | TRBV24-1 | CATSDSSGGSVYNEQFF | TGTGCCACCAGTGATTCAAGCGGCGGGAGCGTATACAATGAGCAGTTCTTC
TRBD2 | TRBJ2-3 | NA | TRBV4-2 | CASSHGGGTTSGYDTQYF | TGTGCCAGCAGCCATGGGGGGGGGACTACCTCAGGATACGATACGCAGTATTTT
NA | TRBJ2-2 | NA | TRBV7-2 | CASSLWGFGELFF | TGTGCCAGCAGCTTATGGGGGTTCGGGGAGCTGTTTTTT
TRBD1 | TRBJ1-1 | NA | TRBV18 | CASSLGTGEPEAFF | TGTGCCAGCTCCTTAGGGACAGGGGAGCCTGAAGCTTTCTTT
TRBD1 | TRBJ1-1 | NA | TRBV20-1 | CSASGGQGRKSRSEAFF | TGCAGTGCTAGCGGGGGACAGGGGAGGAAGTCCCGATCCGAGGCTTTCTTT
NA | TRBJ1-1 | NA | TRBV5-4 | CASSKDPTPNTEAFF | TGTGCCAGCAGCAAAGACCCTACCCCGAACACTGAAGCTTTCTTT
NA | TRBJ1-3 | few | TRBV12-3/TRBV12-4 | CASSQQGTGNTIYF | TGTGCCAGCAGCCAGCAGGGTACTGGAAACACCATATATTTT
TRBD1 | TRBJ2-7 | NA | TRBV5-1 | CASSPGQFYEQYF | TGCGCCAGCAGCCCGGGACAGTTCTACGAGCAGTACTTC
NA | TRBJ2-5 | NA | TRBV7-3 | CASSVTGTRGQETQYF | TGTGCCAGCAGCGTAACAGGGACCCGTGGCCAAGAGACCCAGTACTTC
TRBD1 | TRBJ2-7 | NA | TRBV7-9 | CASSFNRPGQGAREQYF | TGTGCCAGCAGCTTTAATAGGCCGGGACAGGGGGCTCGGGAGCAGTACTTC
TRBD1 | TRBJ2-5 | NA | TRBV6-1 | CASRAGIMATGALGETQYF | TGTGCCAGCCGGGCCGGGATAATGGCAACAGGGGCCTTAGGAGAGACCCAGTACTTC
TRBD1 | TRBJ1-2 | NA | TRBV7-9 | CASSLTGDGYYTF | TGTGCCAGCAGCCTAACAGGGGATGGGTACTACACCTTC
NA | TRBJ2-7 | NA | TRBV6-1 | CAIYPGTARIEQYF | TGTGCCATCTACCCCGGGACCGCCCGTATCGAGCAGTACTTC
NA | TRBJ1-1 | NA | TRBV5-1 | CASTPLSFGNTEAFF | TGCGCCAGCACCCCTCTGTCTTTTGGGAACACTGAAGCTTTCTTT
TRBD2 | TRBJ2-1 | few | TRBV7-2 | CASSPRLAGNEQFF | TGTGCCAGCAGCCCTCGACTAGCGGGCAATGAGCAGTTCTTC
TRBD1 | TRBJ1-1 | NA | TRBV7-2 | CASTLQGVRTEAFF | TGTGCCAGCACCCTACAGGGGGTGAGGACTGAAGCTTTCTTT
NA | TRBJ1-1 | NA | TRBV29-1 | CSVGFGGELGTEAFF | TGCAGCGTTGGATTTGGGGGGGAGTTAGGGACTGAAGCTTTCTTT
TRBD2 | TRBJ2-1 | NA | TRBV5-4 | CASSWTSGIHYNEQFF | TGTGCCAGCAGCTGGACTAGCGGGATCCACTACAATGAGCAGTTCTTC